The 23 T cell receptor beta chains below come from one sample, sequenced in a study. TCRdb reprocessed the 5' RACE reads via MiXCR and lists one record per CDR3 protein. The table includes about 43,000 distinct CDR3 sequences, less than 35% detected once. The sample consisted of memory CD4+ T cells sorted from a lymph node. As for subset: memory CD4+ T cells, CD4+CD45RO+CD25-. These receptors were taken from a female donor with breast cancer.

This chain connects TRBV20-1 to TRBJ2-3; TRBD2 is a possible D gene (5 bases). The V gene lost 5 bases and the J gene lost 4 bases, with 7 bases spanning the gap. Germline CDR1 is DFQATT and CDR2 is SNEGSKA (reference sequence). CDR3 length equals 11 residues. CDR3 nucleotides: TGCAGTGCTCTGGACTCAGATACGCAGTATTTT. This encodes CSALDSDTQYF.

Points on this clonotype: Relative to the germline gene, one junction end is altered; a read error may explain this. This chain connects TRBV2 to TRBJ2-1; 12 nucleotides match TRBD2. Per germline, CDR1 SNHLY and CDR2 FYNNEI. The CDR3 has 13 amino acids. CDR3 coding DNA: TGTGCCAGCAGTGAATACGGGCTAGCGGGAGGGCCGTTC. The encoded protein is CASSEYGLAGGPF.

This clonotype occurred a few times. The V call is TRBV29-1, the J call TRBJ2-5, with unresolved D. CDR1 SQVTM and CDR2 ANQGSEA come from the germline V gene. V lost 6 bases to trimming and J lost 0 bases, with 14 bases between them. The CDR3 consists of 14 residues. CDR3 loop: CSVTQRLYQETQYF. DNA of the CDR3: TGCAGCGTCACACAGAGATTATACCAAGAGACCCAGTACTTC.

Comment on this clonotype: No conserved phenylalanine or tryptophan ends this CDR3, so it is likely a read error. The V and J genes are TRBV12-3 or TRBV12-4 and TRBJ2-7, with D perhaps TRBD2 (5 bases). The V end was cut by 2 bases, the J end by 5 bases, with 10 bases between. This CDR3 contains 13 residues. CDR3 DNA: TGTGCCAGCAGTTTAATGTTGAGGGACGAGCAGTACTAC. It codes for CASSLMLRDEQYY.

The chain combines TRBV12-3 or TRBV12-4 with TRBJ1-1; D is undetermined. V lost 3 bases, J lost 0 bases, and 8 bases lay in between. The CDR3 has 14 amino acids. As DNA, the CDR3 is TGTGCCAGCAGTTTTCCAGGACTGAACACTGAAGCTTTCTTT. Residues: CASSFPGLNTEAFF.

The rearrangement links TRBV9 to TRBJ2-1, with D uncertain. V lost 3 bases to trimming and J lost 4 bases, with 11 bases between them. The CDR3 length is 14 residues. Germline V gives CDR1 SGDLS, CDR2 YYNGEE. The CDR3 DNA follows: TGTGCCAGCAGCGGTCCCAGCTTGTACAATGAGCAGTTCTTC. It encodes CASSGPSLYNEQFF.

V and J are TRBV20-1 and TRBJ2-1, with a weak D call TRBD1 (8 bases). The germline gives CDR1 DFQATT, CDR2 SNEGSKA (reference sequence). This CDR3 is 16 amino acids long. V lost 5 bases and J lost 7, with 24 bases in between. The CDR3 is CSAGTLQGGRENEQFF. DNA for the CDR3: TGCAGTGCTGGAACCTTACAGGGGGGGAGGGAGAATGAGCAGTTCTTC.

The table lists this clonotype with a few counts. This chain joins TRBV4-1 and TRBJ2-7; TRBD1 is a possible D gene (5 bases). This CDR3 region has 18 residues. V was clipped by 0 bases and J by 2 bases, with 20 bases between them. The germline V gene has CDR1 MGHRA and CDR2 YSYEKL. CDR3 residues: CASSQEIKSTDKAYEQYF. Written as DNA, the CDR3 is TGCGCCAGCAGCCAAGAAATCAAATCGACAGATAAAGCCTACGAGCAGTACTTC.

The chain is built from TRBV4-1 and TRBJ2-7; 7 bases match TRBD2. With V trimmed by 3 bases and J by 3 bases, 8 bases remained unmatched. From germline, CDR1 is MGHRA and CDR2 YSYEKL. This CDR3 has 15 residues. The CDR3 loop reads CASSQLLAEVYEQYF. Here the CDR3 DNA reads TGCGCCAGCAGCCAGCTTCTAGCGGAAGTCTACGAGCAGTACTTC.

Concerning this clonotype: The junction does not match germline at one end; this may be a read error. V usage is TRBV20-1 and J usage is TRBJ2-3; D is perhaps TRBD2 (5 bases). The CDR3 runs 14 residues. The germline gives CDR1 DFQATT, CDR2 SNEGSKA (reference sequence). The CDR3 DNA is TGCAGTGGTAGAGTTGTGAGCGGCGCAGATACGCGGTATTTT. This sequence encodes CSGRVVSGADTRYF.

The CDR3 loop is CASSLNDNEQFF. DNA for the CDR3: TGCGCCAGCAGCTTGAATGACAATGAGCAGTTCTTC. V and J are TRBV5-1 and TRBJ2-1, with D uncertain. This CDR3 is 12 amino acids long. Trimming took 1 base from V and 5 from J, leaving 4 bases between them. The germline V gene encodes CDR1 SGHRS and CDR2 YFSETQ.

This clonotype occurred a few times. V gene TRBV7-9 combines with J gene TRBJ1-5; maybe TRBD1 (5 bases). Trimming removed 6 bases from V and 5 bases from J, with 11 bases in between. Per the germline V gene, CDR1 is SEHNR and CDR2 is FQNEAQ (reference sequence). The CDR3 runs 13 residues. CDR3 sequence reads: CASSWGSDQPQHF. The DNA of the CDR3 is TGTGCCAGCAGTTGGGGGAGCGATCAGCCCCAGCATTTT. The variable domain in full, completed from reference TRBV7-9 and TRBJ1-5, reads DTGVSQNPRHKITKRGQNVTFRCDPISEHNRLYWYRQTLGQGPEFLTYFQNEAQLEKSRLLSDRFSAERPKGSFSTLEIQRTEQGDSAMYLCASSWGSDQPQHFGDGTRLSIL.

This clonotype occurred many times. The chain uses TRBV10-2 and TRBJ2-3, with TRBD2 matching over 9 bases. The ends lost 11 bases at V and 4 bases at J; junction bases unmatched: 7. This CDR3 is built from 13 residues. The V gene's germline CDR1 is WSHSY and CDR2 SAAADI. The CDR3 bases are TGCGCCGCACTAGCGGGCGGTTCAGATACGCAGTATTTT. Its translation is CAALAGGSDTQYF.

On this clonotype: The germline gene is not matched at one end of the junction; a read error may be the cause. This chain connects TRBV20-1 to TRBJ2-1, with 10 bases lining up with TRBD1. The CDR3 has 14 residues. Germline CDR1 DFQATT, CDR2 SNEGSKA (reference sequence). The CDR3 DNA sequence: TGCAGTGCCGAGTCCGGGACAGGGGTCAATGAGCGGTTCTTC. Translating it yields CSAESGTGVNERFF.

The CDR3 DNA follows: TGTGCCAGCAGCGGAGACCAAGCCCCTGGAAACACCATATATTTT. Residues: CASSGDQAPGNTIYF. V and J are TRBV3-1 and TRBJ1-3; D uncertain. The V end lost 5 bases, the J end lost 2 bases, and 13 bases lay between the germline ends. Germline V gives CDR1 LGHDT, CDR2 YNNKEL (reference sequence). CDR3 length: 15 amino acids.

This chain joins TRBV10-3 and TRBJ2-7; 10 bases fit TRBD1. Trimming at V came to 5 bases and at J to 5 bases, leaving 6 bases not matched to a gene. Germline assignment: CDR1 ENHRY and CDR2 SYGVKD. This CDR3 is built from 14 residues. The CDR3 is CAISFRDRGHEQYF. CDR3 in DNA: TGTGCCATCAGTTTTCGGGACAGGGGCCACGAGCAGTACTTC.

The J gene is TRBJ2-5, the V gene TRBV5-1; 8 bases fit TRBD1. CDR1 and CDR2 (germline): SGHRS, YFSETQ. The CDR3 runs to 14 residues. J lost 5 bases, V lost 0 bases, and 3 bases had no gene match. In DNA, the CDR3 is TGCGCCAGCAGCTTGGATTCAGGGGGCGAGACCCAGTACTTC. Its protein is CASSLDSGGETQYF.

V is TRBV4-1 and J is TRBJ2-5; D is undetermined. The germline gives CDR1 MGHRA, CDR2 YSYEKL. V shed 1 base and J shed 5 bases, with 14 bases lying between them. There are 15 residues in the CDR3. Here the CDR3 reads CASSQVRPFKETQYF. The CDR3 DNA reads TGCGCCAGCAGCCAAGTCCGACCCTTCAAGGAGACCCAGTACTTC.

This chain uses TRBV5-4 with TRBJ1-6, with 11 positions matching TRBD1. The CDR3 loop spans 17 amino acids. From germline, CDR1 is SGHNT and CDR2 YYREEE (reference sequence). V trimming: 4 bases; J trimming: 7 bases; junction bases outside the gene matches: 10. For the CDR3, the DNA is TGTGCCAGCAGCACGGACAGGGGGCGGGTATCGAATTCACCCCTCCACTTT. It translates to CASSTDRGRVSNSPLHF.

The rearrangement joins TRBV20-1 to TRBJ2-7; unclear D gene. The V end lost 6 bases, the J end lost 2 bases, and 14 bases lay between the germline ends. The germline gives CDR1 DFQATT, CDR2 SNEGSKA (reference sequence). This CDR3 is 13 amino acids long. The CDR3 bases are TGCAGTGCCAACCGGCCTAACCCCTACGAGCAGTACTTC. Encoded protein: CSANRPNPYEQYF.

The V gene is TRBV5-5, the J gene TRBJ2-7; D gene ambiguous. V lost 1 base, J lost 4 bases, and 15 bases lay in between. CDR3 length equals 15 residues. CDR1 SGHKS and CDR2 YYEKEE come from the germline V gene (reference sequence). CDR3 sequence reads: CASSLSASFSYEQYF. The CDR3 coding sequence is TGTGCCAGCAGCTTGTCGGCCAGTTTTTCTTACGAGCAGTACTTC.

This clonotype was seen a few times. The CDR3 carries no conserved terminal phenylalanine or tryptophan, so it likely arises from a read error. The CDR3 spells CASSQESGVIYNEQFL. The CDR3 DNA reads TGCGCCAGCAGCCAAGAATCTGGGGTGATATACAATGAGCAGTTCCTC. This chain joins TRBV4-1 and TRBJ2-1; D is unclear. The ends were cut back, 0 bases at V and 4 bases at J, with 13 bases in the middle. CDR3 length: 16 residues. Looked up from germline, CDR1 is MGHRA and CDR2 is YSYEKL.

This chain connects TRBV12-3 or TRBV12-4 to TRBJ2-1; 11 positions match TRBD2. J was trimmed by 5 bases and V by 7 bases; bases with no gene match: 10. The length of the CDR3 is 16 residues. The CDR3 here is CASITGGLAANNEQFF. The CDR3 DNA reads TGTGCCAGCATCACGGGGGGACTAGCGGCCAACAATGAGCAGTTCTTC.